The rows below give T cell receptor beta chains drawn from one sample of a study of vaccination and CD4 T cells after COVID-19. These receptors' antigens are unknown. Each CDR3 protein gets one entry after TCRdb re-called the PCR reads with MiXCR. The sample yields over 8,500 distinct CDR3 sequences, about 40% seen once. What was sequenced was CD4+ T cells from blood, cultured in vitro. These receptors all stem from a human donor who had recovered from COVID-19. Each CDR3 is given with its conserved first and last residue. D genes are given only for firm matches. Clone size, where shown, is once, few, many, or a class for clones that have expanded.

d_call	clone_size	v_call	j_call	cdr3_aa	cdr3_nt
NA	few	TRBV2	TRBJ2-1	CASSEPASSYNEQFF	TGTGCCAGCAGTGAGCCGGCGAGCTCCTACAATGAGCAGTTCTTC
TRBD2	NA	TRBV6-1	TRBJ2-7	CASSEPSRGGAREQYF	TGTGCCAGCAGTGAACCCTCCCGCGGGGGGGCCCGCGAGCAGTACTTC
NA	few	TRBV7-2	TRBJ1-3	CASSLGNTIYF	TGTGCCAGCAGCCTAGGAAACACCATATATTTT
TRBD1	few	TRBV27	TRBJ1-3	CASSLTGSGATGNTIYF	TGTGCCAGCAGCCTGACAGGGAGCGGGGCCACTGGAAACACCATATATTTT
NA	NA	TRBV15	TRBJ1-5	CAASRDLGSAGNQPQHF	TGTGCCGCCAGCAGAGATCTGGGTTCGGCTGGCAATCAGCCCCAGCATTTT
NA	few	TRBV12-3/TRBV12-4	TRBJ1-5	CASSLYGTQPQHF	TGTGCCAGCAGTTTATACGGGACCCAGCCCCAGCATTTT
NA	NA	TRBV6-2/TRBV6-3	TRBJ1-4	CASSSGGSNEKLFF	TGTGCCAGCTCAAGTGGGGGCTCAAATGAAAAACTGTTTTTT
TRBD2	NA	TRBV10-3	TRBJ2-3	CAAAGGETDTQYF	TGTGCCGCCGCGGGGGGGGAGACAGATACGCAGTATTTT
TRBD2	few	TRBV3-1	TRBJ2-5	CASSLAGGRETQYF	TGTGCCAGCAGCTTAGCGGGGGGGCGGGAGACCCAGTACTTC
NA	NA	TRBV6-5	TRBJ1-3	CASSYSSGAGNTIYF	TGTGCCAGCAGTTACTCGTCAGGGGCTGGAAACACCATATATTTT
NA	NA	TRBV6-2/TRBV6-3	TRBJ2-7	CASTQGWPPLYEQYF	TGTGCCAGCACCCAAGGTTGGCCTCCCCTCTACGAGCAGTACTTC
NA	NA	TRBV24-1	TRBJ1-2	CATSDLEGGGYTF	TGTGCCACCAGTGATTTAGAGGGAGGTGGCTACACCTTC
NA	few	TRBV15	TRBJ1-1	CATSRVRGTEAFF	TGTGCCACCAGCAGAGTGCGGGGCACTGAAGCTTTCTTT
NA	NA	TRBV20-1	TRBJ1-6	CSASDRRTPNSPLHF	TGCAGTGCTAGCGACAGGCGCACCCCGAATTCACCCCTCCACTTT
NA	NA	TRBV28	TRBJ2-3	CASQEGFQATDTQYF	TGTGCCAGCCAGGAAGGGTTTCAGGCCACAGATACGCAGTATTTT
NA	NA	TRBV2	TRBJ1-5	CASSRSDLGNQPQHF	TGTGCCAGCAGCCGCAGTGATCTGGGCAATCAGCCCCAGCATTTT
NA	NA	TRBV6-2/TRBV6-3	TRBJ2-7	CASARQGGVYEQYF	TGTGCCAGTGCCAGGCAGGGCGGTGTCTACGAGCAGTACTTC
NA	NA	TRBV20-1	TRBJ1-2	CSAREGGPIRGNYGYTF	TGCAGTGCTAGAGAAGGGGGGCCAATTAGGGGGAACTATGGCTACACCTTC
NA	few	TRBV2	TRBJ1-5	CASSVTGGNQPQHF	TGTGCCAGCAGTGTGACGGGCGGCAATCAGCCCCAGCATTTT
TRBD1	NA	TRBV7-7	TRBJ2-5	CASSLGTGIQETQYF	TGTGCCAGCAGCTTAGGGACAGGAATACAAGAGACCCAGTACTTC
TRBD1	NA	TRBV20-1	TRBJ1-1	CSARQGATEAFF	TGCAGTGCTAGACAGGGGGCTACTGAAGCTTTCTTT
NA	NA	TRBV6-1	TRBJ1-5	CASSVITLDSNQPQHF	TGTGCCAGCAGTGTTATCACACTCGATAGCAATCAGCCCCAGCATTTT
TRBD2	once	TRBV19	TRBJ2-3	CATSRLAGSTDTQYF	TGTGCCACCTCAAGACTAGCGGGTAGCACAGATACGCAGTATTTT
NA	few	TRBV5-4	TRBJ2-7	CASSPAGGASYEQYF	TGTGCCAGCAGCCCTGCTGGCGGGGCATCCTACGAGCAGTACTTC
NA	few	TRBV6-5	TRBJ1-5	CASSFRDSNQPQHF	TGTGCCAGCAGTTTTCGAGATAGCAATCAGCCCCAGCATTTT
NA	few	TRBV9	TRBJ2-2	CASSVRGWDTGELFF	TGTGCCAGCAGCGTACGGGGGTGGGACACCGGGGAGCTGTTTTTT
NA	NA	TRBV5-6	TRBJ1-1	CASNGWGRQVEAFF	TGTGCCAGCAATGGGTGGGGGAGGCAGGTTGAAGCTTTCTTT
NA	NA	TRBV6-2/TRBV6-3	TRBJ1-5	CASSNSGTAFNQPQHF	TGTGCCAGCAGCAATTCCGGGACGGCGTTTAATCAGCCCCAGCATTTT
TRBD2	few	TRBV5-1	TRBJ2-1	CASSPGTSGGATVVNEQFF	TGCGCCAGCAGCCCCGGGACTAGCGGGGGGGCCACGGTTGTCAATGAGCAGTTCTTC
TRBD1	once	TRBV19	TRBJ2-5	CASSRTGWRETQYF	TGTGCCAGTTCTAGGACAGGCTGGAGGGAGACCCAGTACTTC
NA	few	TRBV20-1	TRBJ1-2	CSAGRVDGYTF	TGCAGTGCGGGGAGGGTCGATGGCTACACCTTC
NA	once	TRBV7-9	TRBJ1-2	CASSQTGAYGYTF	TGTGCCAGCAGCCAGACGGGGGCTTATGGCTACACCTTC
NA	few	TRBV20-1	TRBJ1-2	CSARVGEGYGYTF	TGCAGTGCTAGAGTGGGGGAGGGCTATGGCTACACCTTC
NA	few	TRBV20-1	TRBJ1-1	CSARGGVMNTEAFF	TGCAGTGCTAGAGGCGGAGTTATGAACACTGAAGCTTTCTTT
NA	few	TRBV7-2	TRBJ1-5	CASSLRGGAGSGQPQHF	TGTGCCAGCAGCTTACGGGGGGGGGCAGGGAGTGGTCAGCCCCAGCATTTT
NA	NA	TRBV3-1	TRBJ1-1	CASTWNDGGTEAFF	TGTGCCAGCACCTGGAATGACGGGGGCACTGAAGCTTTCTTT
NA	NA	TRBV7-9	TRBJ2-3	CASVHGGENLRSDTQYF	TGTGCCAGCGTCCATGGGGGAGAGAATCTTCGCTCAGATACGCAGTATTTT
NA	few	TRBV6-1	TRBJ1-6	CASSRGFHDSPLHF	TGTGCCAGCAGTCGGGGCTTTCACGATTCACCCCTCCACTTT
TRBD1	NA	TRBV19	TRBJ1-3	CASSASGTAGNTIYF	TGTGCCAGTAGTGCCTCCGGGACAGCAGGAAACACCATATATTTT
NA	NA	TRBV12-5	TRBJ1-2	CASGSSGTGGYTF	TGTGCTAGTGGTTCCTCCGGGACGGGTGGCTACACCTTC
TRBD2	NA	TRBV20-1	TRBJ2-7	CSASGRGGPNEQYF	TGCAGTGCTAGCGGGAGGGGGGGCCCCAACGAGCAGTACTTC
NA	NA	TRBV10-1	TRBJ1-2	CASSTNDRDCLYGYTF	TGCGCCAGCAGCACCAACGACCGGGACTGTCTGTATGGCTACACCTTC
NA	NA	TRBV6-1	TRBJ1-3	CAIGGTGNTMYF	TGTGCCATCGGGGGAACTGGAAACACCATGTATTTT
NA	NA	TRBV5-4	TRBJ2-3	CASSLGSPHADGTQYF	TGTGCCAGCAGCTTGGGTTCTCCCCACGCGGATGGTACGCAGTATTTT
TRBD2	NA	TRBV6-1	TRBJ2-3	CASSEARRGERIHTQYF	TGTGCCAGCAGTGAAGCGAGGCGGGGGGAGCGGATACATACGCAGTATTTT
NA	NA	TRBV2	TRBJ2-5	CASRKGETQYF	TGTGCCAGCAGGAAGGGAGAGACCCAGTACTTC
TRBD2	NA	TRBV29-1	TRBJ2-7	CSVEGLSGGALYEQYF	TGCAGCGTTGAAGGTCTTAGCGGGGGGGCTTTGTACGAGCAGTACTTC
TRBD1	few	TRBV7-6	TRBJ2-7	CASSLATGREQYF	TGTGCCAGCAGCTTAGCGACAGGGAGAGAGCAGTACTTC
NA	NA	TRBV5-6	TRBJ1-6	CASSPDAGAANSPLHF	TGTGCCAGCAGCCCGGACGCGGGCGCGGCTAATTCACCCCTCCACTTT
NA	few	TRBV15	TRBJ2-2	CATSPDDPLGRTGELFF	TGTGCCACCAGCCCCGACGACCCTTTAGGAAGGACCGGGGAGCTGTTTTTT
NA	NA	TRBV2	TRBJ2-5	CASRGEAQETQYF	TGTGCCAGCAGGGGGGAAGCCCAAGAGACCCAGTACTTC
TRBD1	few	TRBV28	TRBJ1-2	CASSPPGTGYYYGYTF	TGTGCCAGCAGTCCGCCCGGGACAGGGTATTACTATGGCTACACCTTC
NA	NA	TRBV10-3	TRBJ2-1	CAISEEERYNEQFF	TGTGCCATCAGTGAAGAGGAGCGGTACAATGAGCAGTTCTTC